A single sample gave rise to the 25 T cell receptor beta chains below, sequenced in a study of beta chain features in type 1 diabetes. Sequencing targeted expressed TCRB transcripts, as all isolated RNA had been reverse transcribed. Only in-frame clones appear in the TCRdb table, and some are missing; sequencing was by immunoSEQ multiplex PCR. The data hold about 930,000 clones, with about a sixth observed a single time. The sample was naive CD4+ T cells from blood. The receptors shown here come from a woman younger than 30 in good health.

CDR3 nucleotide sequence: TGTGCCAGCAGCTCCGGGGGGCCCCAGCATTTT. Protein product: CASSSGGPQHF. The chain is built from TRBV11-2 and TRBJ1-5, with a tentative D call TRBD1 (5 bases). Germline V CDR1 and CDR2: SGHAT, FQNNGV. CDR3 length: 11 amino acids. V was clipped by 4 bases and J by 9 bases, with 7 bases between them. Full variable domain (missing parts from reference TRBV11-2 and TRBJ1-5): EAGVAQSPRYKIIEKRQSVAFWCNPISGHATLYWYQQILGQGPKLLIQFQNNGVVDDSQLPKDRFSAERLKGVDSTLKIQPAKLEDSAVYLCASSSGGPQHFGDGTRLSIL.

This clone was counted between two and nine times. V gene TRBV4-2 combines with J gene TRBJ2-1; 12 bases are shared with TRBD2. V shed 4 bases, J shed 6 bases, and the junction held 4 bases outside the gene matches. The CDR3 consists of 15 residues. Germline V lookup: CDR1 LGHNA, CDR2 YNFKEQ. The DNA for the CDR3 is TGTGCCAGCAGCCGACCGACTAGCGGGAGCAATGAGCAGTTCTTC. Its translation: CASSRPTSGSNEQFF.

This clone appeared a few times. The chain carries TRBV4-3 and TRBJ2-1; weak D call: TRBD1 (6 bases). Trimming shortened V by 1 base and J by 2 bases, and 12 bases separated the two germline ends. This CDR3 spans 16 amino acids. Germline assignment: CDR1 LGHNA and CDR2 YSLEER. Here the CDR3 reads CASSQGMTGAYNEQFF. The CDR3 DNA sequence: TGCGCCAGCAGCCAAGGAATGACAGGAGCCTACAATGAGCAGTTCTTC.

The chain carries TRBV28 and TRBJ1-5; D perhaps matches TRBD1 (6 bases). Between the trimmed V and J ends, which lost 5 bases and 0 bases, there was a span of 14 bases. The CDR3 covers 16 residues. Germline CDR1 reads MDHEN; CDR2 reads SYDVKM. The CDR3 loop is CASSRTEAYSNQPQHF. The CDR3 DNA follows: TGTGCCAGCAGTCGGACAGAGGCTTATAGCAATCAGCCCCAGCATTTT. Together with reference TRBV28 and TRBJ1-5, the CDR3 gives the full variable domain: DVKVTQSSRYLVKRTGEKVFLECVQDMDHENMFWYRQDPGLGLRLIYFSYDVKMKEKGDIPEGYSVSREKKERFSLILESASTNQTSMYLCASSRTEAYSNQPQHFGDGTRLSIL.

V gene TRBV18 combines with J gene TRBJ2-1; D gene uncertain. V was shortened by 3 bases and J by 6 bases, with 9 bases between the two germline ends. Germline CDR1 is KGHSH and CDR2 is LQKENI. The length of the CDR3 is 13 residues. CDR3 sequence: CASSPMGSNEQFF. CDR3 nucleotides: TGTGCCAGCTCACCTATGGGGTCCAATGAGCAGTTCTTC.

This chain uses TRBV21-1 with TRBJ2-7; no check of the table's D call, TRBD2, against the DNA was made. TRBV21-1 is a pseudogene. The CDR3 has 16 residues. The CDR3: CASSKFPSASSYEQYF. CDR3 DNA sequence: TGTGCCAGCAGCAAGTTCCCTAGCGCCAGCTCCTACGAGCAGTACTTC.

The gene calls are TRBV10-3 and TRBJ2-5; 9 bases align to TRBD2. Germline V gene lookup returns CDR1 ENHRY and CDR2 SYGVKD. V was clipped by 7 bases and J by 1 base; unmatched bases: 10. This CDR3 region has 16 residues. Here the CDR3 reads CAITGALAGIQETQYF. In nucleotides, the CDR3 is TGTGCCATCACCGGGGCGCTAGCGGGAATCCAAGAGACCCAGTACTTC.

V usage is TRBV6-5 and J usage is TRBJ2-5; no firm D call. The CDR3 runs 12 residues. V was shortened by 4 bases and J by 7 bases, with 10 bases between the two germline ends. Germline-derived CDR1 and CDR2 are MNHEY and SVGAGI. The CDR3 reads CASSLGLGTQYF. The CDR3 DNA is TGTGCCAGCAGTTTAGGGCTGGGGACCCAGTACTTC.

The chain links TRBV19 to TRBJ2-1; TRBD1 agrees at 8 bases. With 6 bases clipped from V and 4 bases from J, the junction kept 8 bases outside the gene matches. Germline CDR1 is LNHDA and CDR2 is SQIVND (reference sequence). The CDR3 consists of 15 residues. The CDR3 region is CASSTPGTGYNEQFF. CDR3 coding DNA: TGTGCCAGTAGCACCCCCGGGACAGGATACAATGAGCAGTTCTTC.

V and J are TRBV7-2 and TRBJ2-3, with TRBD2 matching over 8 bases. The germline V gene encodes CDR1 SGHTA and CDR2 FQGNSA. The CDR3 length is 15 residues. J was trimmed by 4 bases and V by 3 bases; bases with no gene match: 6. CDR3 in amino acids: CASSFSGNPPDTQYF. CDR3 DNA sequence: TGTGCCAGCAGCTTTAGCGGGAACCCCCCAGATACGCAGTATTTT. Looking up the rest from reference TRBV7-2 and TRBJ2-3 gives the full variable domain: GAGVSQSPSNKVTEKGKDVELRCDPISGHTALYWYRQSLGQGLEFLIYFQGNSAPDKSGLPSDRFSAERTGGSVSTLTIQRTQQEDSAVYLCASSFSGNPPDTQYFGPGTRLTVL.

This clone occurred a few times. V usage is TRBV6-6 and J usage is TRBJ2-5; D gene uncertain. In germline, CDR1 is MNHNY, CDR2 SVGAGI (reference sequence). With 0 bases removed from V and 1 base from J, the gap between germline ends came to 6 bases. This CDR3 is built from 14 residues. The CDR3 region has the DNA TGTGCCAGCAGTTACTCAAGGCCCCAAGAGACCCAGTACTTC. Residues: CASSYSRPQETQYF.

The J gene is TRBJ2-1, the V gene TRBV9; possible D gene TRBD2, 5 bases. The length of the CDR3 is 16 residues. Trimming took off 0 bases at V and 6 bases at J, with 16 bases between the two ends. Germline V gives CDR1 SGDLS, CDR2 YYNGEE. The CDR3 DNA follows: TGTGCCAGCAGCGTAGTGTCGGGGAGTTCTCGCAATGAGCAGTTCTTC. This codes for CASSVVSGSSRNEQFF.

This clone was seen only a few times. The chain employs TRBV6-1 and TRBJ2-7; D is unclear. The CDR3 is 15 residues long. CDR1 is MNHNS and CDR2 is SASEGT in the germline V gene. The germline V and J ends were trimmed by 5 bases and 1 base, with 15 bases remaining between them. The CDR3 sequence is CASSPLGRVSYEQYF. The CDR3 DNA reads TGTGCCAGCAGTCCCCTCGGTAGAGTATCCTACGAGCAGTACTTC.

Note on this clone: Additional DNA sequences in this sample encode the identical CDR3. The V gene is TRBV5-1, the J gene TRBJ2-1; perhaps TRBD1 as D (5 bases). CDR1 SGHRS and CDR2 YFSETQ come from the germline V gene. Trimming left V 0 bases short and J 3 bases short, with 10 bases between. The CDR3 totals 15 residues. The CDR3 DNA follows: TGCGCCAGCAGCTTGGTTGGGGCCAGCTACAATGAGCAGTTCTTC. Its translation is CASSLVGASYNEQFF.

In its sample, this clone was seen a few times. The chain is built from TRBV2 and TRBJ1-1; D uncertain. V was pared by 8 bases and J by 0 bases, with 13 bases between. Germline V gene data show CDR1 as SNHLY and CDR2 as FYNNEI. The CDR3 runs 14 residues. The CDR3, as DNA: TGTGCCAGCCAGATTTGGACGGTGAACACTGAAGCTTTCTTT. Residues: CASQIWTVNTEAFF.

The chain carries TRBV25-1 and TRBJ2-3; D is ambiguous. V was pared by 3 bases and J by 0 bases, with 7 bases between. The CDR3 has 14 residues. Looked up from germline, CDR1 is MGHDK and CDR2 is SYGVNS. CDR3 amino acids: CASSDGHSTDTQYF. CDR3 DNA: TGTGCCAGCAGTGATGGGCATAGCACAGATACGCAGTATTTT. Variable domain in full (rest from reference TRBV25-1 and TRBJ2-3): EADIYQTPRYLVIGTGKKITLECSQTMGHDKMYWYQQDPGMELHLIHYSYGVNSTEKGDLSSESTVSRIRTEHFPLTLESARPSHTSQYLCASSDGHSTDTQYFGPGTRLTVL.

This clone was counted a few times. The chain employs TRBV18 and TRBJ2-1; D gene unclear. CDR1 is KGHSH, CDR2 LQKENI, per germline. Between the trimmed V and J ends, which lost 0 bases and 2 bases, there was a span of 11 bases. The length of the CDR3 is 16 residues. The CDR3 is CASSPPLGPPYNEQFF. As DNA, the CDR3 is TGTGCCAGCTCACCACCGTTAGGTCCCCCCTACAATGAGCAGTTCTTC.

This clone showed up just a few times. The chain carries TRBV9 and TRBJ2-1; D is unresolved. Trimming took 6 bases from V and 10 from J, leaving 26 bases between them. The CDR3 sequence is 16 residues long. Germline-derived CDR1 and CDR2 are SGDLS and YYNGEE. The CDR3 reads CASTTLEDLPNEEQFF. For the CDR3, the DNA is TGTGCCAGCACGACCCTCGAGGACCTTCCTAATGAGGAGCAGTTCTTC.

In this sample, this clone turned up a few times. This chain's CDR3 is CASSPGGSGNTIYF. Written as DNA, the CDR3 is TGTGCCAGCAGCCCTGGGGGTTCTGGAAACACCATATATTTT. The chain recombines TRBV14 with TRBJ1-3, with D possibly being TRBD1 (5 bases). Per the germline V gene, CDR1 is SGHDN and CDR2 is FVKESK. Trimming pared 4 bases from V and 1 base from J, leaving 8 bases between. This CDR3 is 14 amino acids long.

V usage is TRBV6-5 and J usage is TRBJ2-7; D ambiguous. Looked up from germline, CDR1 is MNHEY and CDR2 is SVGAGI. V was cut by 2 bases and J by 0 bases, with 5 bases left in between. This CDR3 spans 13 amino acids. The CDR3 loop is CASSYRSSYEQYF. The DNA of the CDR3 is TGTGCCAGCAGTTACAGGAGCTCCTACGAGCAGTACTTC.

Points on this clone: The sample has other DNA sequences that encode this CDR3 too. This chain connects TRBV7-3 to TRBJ2-6; D gene ambiguous. The V gene lost 2 bases and the J gene lost 0 bases, with 2 bases spanning the gap. Germline CDR1 is SGHTA and CDR2 is FQGTGA. The CDR3 loop spans 14 amino acids. The CDR3 is CASSLVSGANVLTF. CDR3 DNA: TGTGCCAGCAGCTTAGTCTCTGGGGCCAACGTCCTGACTTTC.

V is TRBV7-3 and J is TRBJ2-1; D call uncertain. The CDR3 totals 14 residues. The ends were cut back, 0 bases at V and 2 bases at J, with 5 bases in the middle. Per the germline V gene, CDR1 is SGHTA and CDR2 is FQGTGA. The CDR3 spells CASSLTATYNEQFF. For the CDR3, the DNA is TGTGCCAGCAGCTTAACCGCAACCTACAATGAGCAGTTCTTC.

This chain links TRBV28 with TRBJ1-4; D call uncertain. The V and J ends lost 3 bases and 5 bases respectively, with 19 bases between them. This CDR3 region has 17 residues. Germline V CDR1 and CDR2: MDHEN, SYDVKM. In DNA, the CDR3 is TGTGCCAGCAGTTTGGTTGGGCAGTCTCTCCCGAATGAAAAACTGTTTTTT. Encoded protein: CASSLVGQSLPNEKLFF. The whole variable domain, filled in from reference TRBV28 and TRBJ1-4, reads DVKVTQSSRYLVKRTGEKVFLECVQDMDHENMFWYRQDPGLGLRLIYFSYDVKMKEKGDIPEGYSVSREKKERFSLILESASTNQTSMYLCASSLVGQSLPNEKLFFGSGTQLSVL.

The CDR3 bases are TGTGCCAGCAGTTACACAGGGAGAAATTACAATGAGCAGTTCTTC. Amino acid sequence: CASSYTGRNYNEQFF. The chain links TRBV6-5 to TRBJ2-1; possibly TRBD1 for D (6 bases). V gave up 2 bases and J gave up 4 bases, with 12 bases separating them. This CDR3 contains 15 residues. CDR1 MNHEY and CDR2 SVGAGI come from the germline V gene.

This clone was counted a few times. This chain uses TRBV5-1 with TRBJ2-6, with D uncertain. This CDR3 spans 17 amino acids. Germline CDR1 reads SGHRS; CDR2 reads YFSETQ. The germline V and J ends were trimmed by 5 bases and 0 bases, with 15 bases remaining between them. The CDR3 sequence: CASRPRIVGSGANVLTF. The DNA for the CDR3 is TGCGCCAGCAGACCGAGGATCGTCGGCTCTGGGGCCAACGTCCTGACTTTC.